A single sample gave rise to the 32 T cell receptor beta chains below, sequenced in a study of T cell changes during pregnancy in multiple sclerosis. Libraries were prepared by immunoSEQ multiplex PCR; TCRdb keeps only in-frame clonotypes and omits some of them. The sample contains 14,000 or so clones, 85% to 95% of which appear only once. The source material was peripheral blood, sampled in the second trimester of pregnancy. The receptors stem from a female donor in good health, enrolled as a control in a pregnancy study.

The J gene is TRBJ1-1, the V gene TRBV28; a weak D match, TRBD1 (6 bases). From germline, CDR1 is MDHEN and CDR2 SYDVKM. V was shortened by 4 bases and J by 0 bases, with 9 bases between the two germline ends. The length of the CDR3 is 14 residues. CDR3 in amino acids: CASSWGPLNTEAFF. CDR3 coding DNA: TGTGCCAGCAGTTGGGGGCCCCTGAACACTGAAGCTTTCTTT.

CDR3: CASSDFQGSSGNTIYF. In DNA, the CDR3 is TGTGCCAGCAGTGATTTCCAGGGTAGCTCTGGAAACACCATATATTTT. The V gene is TRBV2, the J gene TRBJ1-3; a weak D match, TRBD1 (5 bases). The ends were cut back, 3 bases at V and 0 bases at J, with 12 bases in the middle. The V gene's germline CDR1 is SNHLY and CDR2 FYNNEI. CDR3 length: 16 amino acids.

The sample holds one count of this clone. The chain couples TRBV6-5 to TRBJ1-1; no clear D. V was trimmed by 4 bases and J by 2 bases, leaving 14 bases between them. CDR1 is MNHEY and CDR2 is SVGAGI in the germline V gene. The CDR3 runs to 15 residues. The CDR3 spells CASSSRPRGNTEAFF. DNA of the CDR3: TGTGCCAGCAGTTCCCGCCCCAGAGGTAACACTGAAGCTTTCTTT.

This clone was seen a single time. This rearrangement joins TRBV30 to TRBJ2-5; 8 bases are shared with TRBD2. The germline V gene has CDR1 GTSNPN and CDR2 SVGIG (reference sequence). The CDR3 extends over 14 amino acids. The J segment lost 1 base and the V segment lost 2 bases, leaving 3 bases of the junction unmatched. The CDR3 protein is CAWSTSGFQETQYF. CDR3 nucleotides: TGTGCCTGGAGTACTAGCGGATTCCAAGAGACCCAGTACTTC.

The chain uses TRBV6-1 and TRBJ1-4; a possible D gene is TRBD1 (5 bases). The germline V and J ends were trimmed by 1 base and 3 bases, with 9 bases remaining between them. Germline V gene sequence: CDR1 MNHNS, CDR2 SASEGT. The CDR3 extends over 15 amino acids. The CDR3 protein is CASSEGGPANEKLFF. Here the CDR3 DNA reads TGTGCCAGCAGTGAAGGGGGCCCGGCTAATGAAAAACTGTTTTTT.

The DNA for the CDR3 is TGTGCCAGTAGTATAGTCCGGGACAGGGTATTTAACACCGGGGAGCTGTTTTTT. The encoded protein is CASSIVRDRVFNTGELFF. This sequence joins TRBV19 and TRBJ2-2, with TRBD1 matching 9 bases. This CDR3 has 18 amino acids. Germline CDR1 LNHDA, CDR2 SQIVND (reference sequence). The V segment lost 1 base and the J segment 2 bases; nucleotides outside the gene matches: 8. Full variable domain (rest looked up from reference TRBV19 and TRBJ2-2): DGGITQSPKYLFRKEGQNVTLSCEQNLNHDAMYWYRQDPGQGLRLIYYSQIVNDFQKGDIAEGYSVSREKKESFPLTVTSAQKNPTAFYLCASSIVRDRVFNTGELFFGEGSRLTVL.

V is TRBV2 and J is TRBJ1-5, with a possible D match to TRBD1 (5 bases). The germline gives CDR1 SNHLY, CDR2 FYNNEI. Trimming cost V 4 bases and J 0 bases, with 7 bases left between them. CDR3 length equals 14 residues. The CDR3 reads CASSAGHSNQPQHF. The CDR3 DNA reads TGTGCCAGCAGTGCAGGGCATAGCAATCAGCCCCAGCATTTT.

The J gene is TRBJ2-3, the V gene TRBV11-3; TRBD2 agrees at 12 bases. CDR3 length equals 16 residues. The V and J ends lost 5 bases and 0 bases, in that order; junction bases with no gene match: 3. Germline V gene sequence: CDR1 SGHNT, CDR2 YENEEA. For the CDR3, the DNA is TGTGCCAGCAGCCGGACTAGCGGGGTTAGCACAGATACGCAGTATTTT. Translating gives CASSRTSGVSTDTQYF.

The genes are TRBV6-4 and TRBJ2-1; TRBD2 agrees at 8 bases. Germline values: CDR1 MRHNA, CDR2 SNTAGT. This CDR3 region has 17 residues. V was clipped by 5 bases and J by 9 bases; unmatched bases: 18. The CDR3, as DNA: TGTGCCAGCAGTTCGGGACGGGGGACTAGAGGTTTCCGTGAGCAGTTCTTC. It translates to CASSSGRGTRGFREQFF.

This chain uses TRBV28 with TRBJ1-5; no clear D. Per the germline V gene, CDR1 is MDHEN and CDR2 is SYDVKM. V lost 3 bases and J 5 bases, leaving 8 bases between the germline ends. This CDR3 comprises 13 residues. The DNA of the CDR3 is TGTGCCAGCAGTTTCCCCCCATATCAGCCCCAGCATTTT. It yields the protein CASSFPPYQPQHF.

This rearrangement joins TRBV5-1 to TRBJ2-3; 11 nucleotides match TRBD2. After removal of 4 bases from V and 4 bases from J, the junction contained 14 bases not matched to a gene. Germline-derived CDR1 and CDR2 are SGHRS and YFSETQ. This CDR3 spans 18 amino acids. The CDR3 DNA follows: TGCGCCAGCAGCAATCCGGGACTAGCGGTCCCGTCCGCAGATACGCAGTATTTT. As protein: CASSNPGLAVPSADTQYF.

V gene TRBV6-1 combines with J gene TRBJ2-2, with D possibly matching TRBD1 (5 bases). The ends were cut back, 7 bases at V and 3 bases at J, with 12 bases in the middle. CDR1 is MNHNS, CDR2 SASEGT, per germline. The CDR3 spans 14 residues. CDR3 in DNA: TGTGCCAGCAAAACCACAGGAGACACCGGGGAGCTGTTTTTT. It translates to CASKTTGDTGELFF.

The chain is built from TRBV7-2 and TRBJ1-5; D is perhaps TRBD1 (5 bases). CDR3 size: 14 residues. The germline CDR1 and CDR2 sequences are SGHTA and FQGNSA. Trimming took off 5 bases at V and 4 bases at J, with 12 bases between the two ends. The CDR3, as DNA: TGTGCCAGCAGCCCAGGCGGGGCAAATCAGCCCCAGCATTTT. Amino acid sequence: CASSPGGANQPQHF.

For this clone: A read error may produce the germline difference seen at one junction end. This chain uses TRBV30 with TRBJ1-4; the D gene is possibly TRBD1 (6 bases). This CDR3 has 14 amino acids. Per germline, CDR1 GTSNPN and CDR2 SVGIG (reference sequence). The CDR3 sequence is CAWGLTGSNEKLFF. For the CDR3, the DNA is TGTGCCTGGGGTTTAACAGGGTCTAACGAAAAACTGTTTTTT.

The V call is TRBV9, the J call TRBJ2-3; 8 bases map to TRBD2. CDR3 length: 17 residues. Trimming at V came to 2 bases and at J to 2 bases, leaving 10 bases not matched to a gene. Germline V gene lookup returns CDR1 SGDLS and CDR2 YYNGEE. The CDR3 region is CASSVYDSGAPTDTQYF. CDR3 nucleotides: TGTGCCAGCAGCGTTTATGATAGCGGGGCCCCCACAGATACGCAGTATTTT.

The chain recombines TRBV10-3 with TRBJ2-1; 9 bases agree with TRBD1. The CDR3 is made up of 16 amino acids. Germline V gives CDR1 ENHRY, CDR2 SYGVKD. Losses at the gene ends were 1 base for V and 7 bases for J; bases not matched to a gene: 8. In DNA form, the CDR3 reads TGTGCCATCAGTGAGTTTTTGGACAGGGGACCGAATGAGCAGTTCTTC. It is translated as CAISEFLDRGPNEQFF.

V is TRBV5-4 and J is TRBJ2-1; D not certain. V gave up 0 bases and J gave up 4 bases, with 8 bases separating them. Germline CDR1 is SGHNT and CDR2 is YYREEE (reference sequence). The CDR3 runs to 14 residues. The CDR3 DNA follows: TGTGCCAGCAGCTTGGGCCCGACTTACAATGAGCAGTTCTTC. Amino acid sequence: CASSLGPTYNEQFF.

The CDR3 spells CASSLGHLNTEAFF. CDR3 bases: TGCGCCAGCAGCTTGGGACACCTGAACACTGAAGCTTTCTTT. This sequence joins TRBV5-1 and TRBJ1-1, with unresolved D. V shed 0 bases and J shed 0 bases, with 6 bases lying between them. Looked up from germline, CDR1 is SGHRS and CDR2 is YFSETQ. This CDR3 region has 14 residues.

The J gene is TRBJ2-3, the V gene TRBV19; no clear D. Germline values: CDR1 LNHDA, CDR2 SQIVND (reference sequence). The length of the CDR3 is 15 residues. Trimming removed 3 bases from V and 1 base from J, with 11 bases in between. CDR3 in amino acids: CASSIVDTRTDTQYF. CDR3 nucleotides: TGTGCCAGTAGTATTGTCGACACCCGCACAGATACGCAGTATTTT.

The V and J genes are TRBV28 and TRBJ1-1, with no clear D. Trimming stripped 7 bases from V and 8 bases from J, with 8 bases between. The CDR3 runs 10 residues. Germline loops: CDR1 MDHEN, CDR2 SYDVKM. The CDR3 coding sequence is TGTGCCAGCAAGCTCGGGGAAGCTTTCTTT. This sequence encodes CASKLGEAFF.

This chain connects TRBV6-5 to TRBJ2-3, with a tentative D call TRBD1 (5 bases). This CDR3 contains 15 residues. Germline V gene sequence: CDR1 MNHEY, CDR2 SVGAGI. V dropped 3 bases and J dropped 2 bases, with 12 bases sitting between them. Here the CDR3 reads CASSYVRALTDTQYF. The CDR3 DNA reads TGTGCCAGCAGTTATGTCAGGGCTCTCACAGATACGCAGTATTTT.

The chain joins TRBV5-6 to TRBJ1-2, with D possibly matching TRBD1 (5 bases). V gave up 6 bases and J gave up 4 bases, with 22 bases separating them. This CDR3 has 16 amino acids. The germline gives CDR1 SGHDT, CDR2 YYEEEE. DNA for the CDR3: TGTGCCAGCACCCCAATGGGGCACGAATATACCTATGGCTACACCTTC. This encodes CASTPMGHEYTYGYTF. The complete variable domain, with remaining parts taken from reference TRBV5-6 and TRBJ1-2, reads DAGVTQSPTHLIKTRGQQVTLRCSPKSGHDTVSWYQQALGQGPQFIFQYYEEEERQRGNFPDRFSGHQFPNYSSELNVNALLLGDSALYLCASTPMGHEYTYGYTFGSGTRLTVV.

CDR3 sequence reads: CASSSGQGQGYTF. Here the CDR3 DNA reads TGTGCCAGCAGCTCCGGACAGGGCCAAGGCTACACCTTC. This chain links TRBV7-3 with TRBJ1-2; 8 bases agree with TRBD1. The V segment lost 4 bases and the J segment 8 bases; nucleotides outside the gene matches: 6. The CDR3 loop spans 13 amino acids. Germline loops: CDR1 SGHTA, CDR2 FQGTGA. The full variable domain, its missing parts supplied by reference TRBV7-3 and TRBJ1-2, is GAGVSQTPSNKVTEKGKYVELRCDPISGHTALYWYRQSLGQGPEFLIYFQGTGAADDSGLPNDRFFAVRPEGSVSTLKIQRTERGDSAVYLCASSSGQGQGYTFGSGTRLTVV.

This clone was found once. The J gene is TRBJ1-5, the V gene TRBV15; D possibly corresponds to TRBD1 (5 bases). The ends were cut back, 5 bases at V and 4 bases at J, with 15 bases in the middle. The CDR3 totals 15 residues. Germline V gene lookup returns CDR1 LNHNV and CDR2 YYDKDF (reference sequence). Here the CDR3 DNA reads TGTGCCACCAGCTGGGGCGGAACCCTGAATCAGCCCCAGCATTTT. Its protein product is CATSWGGTLNQPQHF.

The gene calls are TRBV7-2 and TRBJ2-7; 8 bases match TRBD2. V lost 5 bases and J lost 3; bases outside the gene matches: 6. The CDR3 loop spans 14 amino acids. In germline, CDR1 is SGHTA, CDR2 FQGNSA. CDR3 nucleotides: TGTGCCAGCAGCCCCGGGGGGGCCAACTACGAGCAGTACTTC. As protein: CASSPGGANYEQYF.

V is TRBV6-5 and J is TRBJ1-2; D not resolved. The CDR3 spans 12 residues. From germline, CDR1 is MNHEY and CDR2 SVGAGI. Trimming removed 6 bases at V and 5 bases at J, with 10 bases between. As DNA, the CDR3 is TGTGCCAGCAGCTTAGTCCGATATGGCTACACCTTC. Translated: CASSLVRYGYTF.

This clone was detected only once. The chain carries TRBV6-6 and TRBJ2-7; 7 bases match TRBD2. The CDR3 extends over 14 amino acids. Germline V gene sequence: CDR1 MNHNY, CDR2 SVGAGI (reference sequence). The V and J ends lost 4 bases and 0 bases, in that order; junction bases with no gene match: 3. The CDR3 nucleotides read TGTGCCAGCAGTTCCCAGCGGGGCTCCTACGAGCAGTACTTC. The encoded protein is CASSSQRGSYEQYF.

This rearrangement joins TRBV28 to TRBJ1-2; weak D call: TRBD1 (6 bases). The germline CDR1 and CDR2 sequences are MDHEN and SYDVKM. The CDR3 length is 13 residues. The V gene lost 7 bases and the J gene lost 2 bases, with 11 bases spanning the gap. DNA of the CDR3: TGTGCCAGCACCTATCAGGGGAACTATGGCTACACCTTC. Encoded protein: CASTYQGNYGYTF.

The chain uses TRBV21-1 and TRBJ2-6; the D call TRBD1 from the table was never checked on the DNA. TRBV21-1 is given as a pseudogene. The CDR3 runs 18 residues. Here the CDR3 reads CASSRLDRYSSGANVLTF. CDR3 sequence (DNA): TGTGCCAGCAGCAGATTGGACAGATACTCCTCTGGGGCCAACGTCCTGACTTTC.

Here the CDR3 reads CASSLGHGYEQYF. The CDR3, as DNA: TGTGCCAGCAGCTTAGGCCACGGCTACGAGCAGTACTTC. V gene TRBV7-8 combines with J gene TRBJ2-7; the D is unclear. This CDR3 comprises 13 residues. Germline CDR1 and CDR2: SGHVS and FQNEAQ. V lost 1 base, J lost 3 bases, and 7 bases lay in between.

This chain links TRBV4-3 with TRBJ2-1, with 7 nucleotides matching TRBD2. The V and J ends lost 1 base and 2 bases, in that order; junction bases with no gene match: 5. In germline, CDR1 is LGHNA, CDR2 YSLEER. The CDR3 runs to 16 residues. The CDR3 DNA is TGCGCCAGCAGCCAAGCCCACGGGAGGCCCTACAATGAGCAGTTCTTC. Its protein is CASSQAHGRPYNEQFF.

The chain has TRBV14 and TRBJ2-1; 12 nucleotides agree with TRBD2. Germline trimming cut 1 base from V and 8 bases from J; bases unmatched to any gene: 3. The CDR3 runs 15 residues. Germline V lookup: CDR1 SGHDN, CDR2 FVKESK. The CDR3 loop is CASSQGLAGAYEQFF. CDR3 in DNA: TGTGCCAGCAGCCAAGGACTAGCGGGAGCCTATGAGCAGTTCTTC.